This T cell receptor beta chain originates from a study of blood T cell repertoires in COVID-19. At the level of the study: Material from acute and convalescent COVID-19 was sourced from the United States, Italy and Spain. The cDNA or gDNA used as material had been derived from T cells, B-cell-depleted T cells, or PBMCs.

Original data processing: Amplification of reference gene primers provided the estimated nucleated cell counts. Sequencing used immunoSEQ multiplex PCR; TCRdb keeps in-frame clones, though not all of them. From that table come the V and J calls and clone size; the DNA was used to work out D and trimming. The profile covers 150,000 or so clones, with approximately 84% appearing a single time and 3.5% to 4.5% taken by the ten largest. J gave up 7 bases and V 4 bases, and 10 bases lay outside the gene matches. CDR3 length: 15 residues. Germline V gives CDR1 MDHEN, CDR2 SYDVKM. The sample taken for sequencing was peripheral blood. The clonotype was recovered from a woman aged 60-75 years with acute or convalescent COVID-19. V usage is TRBV28 and J usage is TRBJ2-3, with 8 bases lining up with TRBD1. The CDR3 nucleotides read TGTGCCAGCAGTTCCCTACGACAGGGGAGGTATACGCAGTATTTT. Residues: CASSSLRQGRYTQYF. The whole variable domain, remainder taken from reference TRBV28 and TRBJ2-3, is DVKVTQSSRYLVKRTGEKVFLECVQDMDHENMFWYRQDPGLGLRLIYFSYDVKMKEKGDIPEGYSVSREKKERFSLILESASTNQTSMYLCASSSLRQGRYTQYFGPGTRLTVL.